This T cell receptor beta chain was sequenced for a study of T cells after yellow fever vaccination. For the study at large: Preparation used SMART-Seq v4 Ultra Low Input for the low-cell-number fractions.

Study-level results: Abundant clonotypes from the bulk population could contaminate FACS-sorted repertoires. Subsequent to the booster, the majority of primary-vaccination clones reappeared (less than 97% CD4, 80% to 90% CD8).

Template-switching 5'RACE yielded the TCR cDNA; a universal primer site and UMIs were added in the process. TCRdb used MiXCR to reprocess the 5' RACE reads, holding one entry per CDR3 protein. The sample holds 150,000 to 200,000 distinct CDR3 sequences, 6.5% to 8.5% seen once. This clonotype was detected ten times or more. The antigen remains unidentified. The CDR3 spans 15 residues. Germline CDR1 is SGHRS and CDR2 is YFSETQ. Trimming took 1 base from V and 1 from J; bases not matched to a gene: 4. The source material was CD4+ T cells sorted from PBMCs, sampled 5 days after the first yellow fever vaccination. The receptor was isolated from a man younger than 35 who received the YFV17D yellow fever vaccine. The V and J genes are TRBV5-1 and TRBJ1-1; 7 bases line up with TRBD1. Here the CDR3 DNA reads TGCGCCAGCAGCTTGCTGGGACAGCAGAACACTGAAGCTTTCTTT. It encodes CASSLLGQQNTEAFF.